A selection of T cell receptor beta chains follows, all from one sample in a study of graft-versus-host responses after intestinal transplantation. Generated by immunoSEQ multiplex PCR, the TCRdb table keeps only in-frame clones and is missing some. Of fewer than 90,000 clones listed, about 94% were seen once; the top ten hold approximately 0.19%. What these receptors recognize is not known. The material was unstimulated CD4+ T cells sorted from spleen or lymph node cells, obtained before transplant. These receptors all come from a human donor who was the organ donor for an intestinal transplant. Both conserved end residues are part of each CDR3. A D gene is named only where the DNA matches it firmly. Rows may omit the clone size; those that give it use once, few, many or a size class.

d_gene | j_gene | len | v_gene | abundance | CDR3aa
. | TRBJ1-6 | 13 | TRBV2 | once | CASLIDGGSPLHF
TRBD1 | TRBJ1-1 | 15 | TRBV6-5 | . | CASSPRRGRVTEAFF
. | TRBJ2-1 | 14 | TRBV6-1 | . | CASIEAAPYNEQFF
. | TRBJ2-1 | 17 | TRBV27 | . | CASSNSLGTNPPGEQFF
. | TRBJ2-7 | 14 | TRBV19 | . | CASSPRGRNYGQYF
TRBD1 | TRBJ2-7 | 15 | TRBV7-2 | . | CASSLGDRVAGEQYF
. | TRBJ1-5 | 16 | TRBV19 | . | CASSNIFVRENQPQHF
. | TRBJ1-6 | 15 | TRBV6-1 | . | CASSEEGPGYSPLHF
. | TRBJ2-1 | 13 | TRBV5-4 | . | CASNRQPNNEQFF
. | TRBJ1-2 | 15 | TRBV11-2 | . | CASSLSVVSAYGYTF
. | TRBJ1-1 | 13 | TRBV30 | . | CAWRGQGNTEAFF
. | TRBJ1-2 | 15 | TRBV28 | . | CASSLADRPNYGYTF
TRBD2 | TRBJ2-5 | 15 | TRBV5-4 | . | CASSFGGKRMETQYF
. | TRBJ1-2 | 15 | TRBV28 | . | CASSLSDRTLGGYTF
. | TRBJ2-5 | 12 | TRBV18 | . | CASSPLGETQYF
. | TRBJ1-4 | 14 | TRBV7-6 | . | CASSFGRPNEKLFF
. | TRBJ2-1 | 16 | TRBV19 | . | CASSPLPGDLYNEQFF
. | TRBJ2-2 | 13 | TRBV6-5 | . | CASSYSPTGELFF
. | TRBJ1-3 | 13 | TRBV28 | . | CASGGPSGNTIYF
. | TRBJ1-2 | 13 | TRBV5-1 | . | CASSLLGAEGYTF
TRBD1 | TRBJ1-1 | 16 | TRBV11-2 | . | CASSLRTGGAGTEAFF
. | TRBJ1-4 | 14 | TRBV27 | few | CASSLRTVNEKLFF
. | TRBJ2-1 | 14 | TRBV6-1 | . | CASSEAPTRNEQFF
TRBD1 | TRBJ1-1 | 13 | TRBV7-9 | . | CASGRQGSTEAFF
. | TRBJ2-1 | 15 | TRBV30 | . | CAWSTDSSSYNEQFF
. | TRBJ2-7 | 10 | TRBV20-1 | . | CSASAYEQYF
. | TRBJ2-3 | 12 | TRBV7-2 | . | CASSLVSDTQYF
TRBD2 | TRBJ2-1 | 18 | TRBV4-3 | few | CASSHESFRESGGNEQFF
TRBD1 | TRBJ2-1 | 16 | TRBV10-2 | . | CASIRQGTLSYNEQFF
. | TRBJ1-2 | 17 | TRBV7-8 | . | CASSLAPWESINYGYTF
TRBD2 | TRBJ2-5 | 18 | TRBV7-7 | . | CASSRSLRSGGAIETQYF
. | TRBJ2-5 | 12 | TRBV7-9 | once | CASSLLHQTQYF
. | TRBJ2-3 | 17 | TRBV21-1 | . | CASSKSPSGVSTDTQYF
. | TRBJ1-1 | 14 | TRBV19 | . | CASSLGTYRPEAFF
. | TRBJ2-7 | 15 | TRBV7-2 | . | CASSYSRDFLYEQYF
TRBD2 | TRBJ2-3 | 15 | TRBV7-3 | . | CASSSRGGGTDTQYF
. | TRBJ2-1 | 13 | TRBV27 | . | CASSFRGGLNEFF
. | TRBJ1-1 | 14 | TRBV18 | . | CASHRGFMNTEAFF
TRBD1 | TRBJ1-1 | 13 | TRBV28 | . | CASSGAQTGKAFF
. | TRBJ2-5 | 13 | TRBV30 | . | CAWSRRGPGTQYF
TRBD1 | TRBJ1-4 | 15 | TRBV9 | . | CASSANRGTREKLFF
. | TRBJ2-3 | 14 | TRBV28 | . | CASSWASRTDTQYF
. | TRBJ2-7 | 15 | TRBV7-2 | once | CASSHPLTASYEQYF
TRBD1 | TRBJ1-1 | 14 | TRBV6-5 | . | CASRVVTGTTEAFF
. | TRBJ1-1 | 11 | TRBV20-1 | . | CSALKNTEAFF
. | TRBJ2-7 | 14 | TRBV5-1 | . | CASSLIPGGDEQYF
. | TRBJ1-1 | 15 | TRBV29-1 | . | CSVESRETVNTEAFF
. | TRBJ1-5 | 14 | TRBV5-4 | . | CASSLLGDNQPQHF
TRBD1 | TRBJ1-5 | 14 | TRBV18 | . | CASSGTGGGQPQHF
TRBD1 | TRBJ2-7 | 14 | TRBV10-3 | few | CAIRTDRGSYEQYF
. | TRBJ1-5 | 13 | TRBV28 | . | CASTRPSGQPQHF
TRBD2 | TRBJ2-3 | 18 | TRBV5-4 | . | CASSSRLAGLYSTDTQYF
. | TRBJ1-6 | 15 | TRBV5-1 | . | CASSLEGSYNSPLHF